The rows below give T cell receptor beta chains drawn from one sample of a study of blood T cell repertoires in COVID-19. Sequencing was performed with immunoSEQ multiplex PCR; in TCRdb, only in-frame clones are kept and a portion is missing. The sample carries under 300,000 clones, around 86% recorded once. Sequencing was done on a sample of peripheral blood. The receptors were sampled from a woman between 40 and 55 years old who had recovered from COVID-19. Each CDR3 is given with its conserved first and last residue. A D gene is named only where the DNA matches it firmly. Clone size is stated in some rows and not others, as once, few, many or a class when expanded.

j_call d_call v_call clone_size cdr3_nt cdr3_aa
TRBJ2-3 NA TRBV28 NA TGTGCCAGCAGCCCTCGGACGGGGGATACGCAGTATTTT CASSPRTGDTQYF
TRBJ2-1 TRBD2 TRBV4-1 NA TGCGCCAGCAGCCAATCTAGCGGGAGCAACGCCTACAATGAGCAGTTCTTC CASSQSSGSNAYNEQFF
TRBJ2-5 NA TRBV18 NA TGTGCCAGCTCACCCCCAGGGCAAGAGACCCAGTACTTC CASSPPGQETQYF
TRBJ2-6 TRBD1 TRBV24-1 few TGTGCCACCAGTGATGTGACAGGGACTGGGGCCAACGTCCTGACTTTC CATSDVTGTGANVLTF
TRBJ2-2 TRBD1 TRBV6-5 NA TGTGCCAGCAGTTATGCACAGGGGACCGGGGAGCTGTTTTTT CASSYAQGTGELFF
TRBJ2-1 TRBD2 TRBV11-2 NA TGTGCCAGCAGCGCCGTAGCAGCGGGAGCCTACAATGAGCAGTTCTTC CASSAVAAGAYNEQFF
TRBJ2-7 NA TRBV6-5 NA TGTGCCAGCAGTTACAGGGGCGGAGTGTACTTC CASSYRGGVYF
TRBJ2-3 TRBD2 TRBV6-1 NA TGTGCCAGCAGTGGGGGACTAGCGGGAGGACGGGCAGATACGCAGTATTTT CASSGGLAGGRADTQYF
TRBJ1-3 NA TRBV7-9 NA TGTGCCAGCACCAGGGCACCTGGAAACACCATATATTTT CASTRAPGNTIYF
TRBJ2-1 TRBD2 TRBV30 NA TGTGCCTGGAGTGTAATCGGGGCTAGCGGTTACAATGAGCAGTTCTTC CAWSVIGASGYNEQFF
TRBJ2-6 TRBD1 TRBV7-2 NA TGTGCCAGCAGCTTAGGGGGAGTCTGGGGGACAGAGGCCAACGTCCTGACTTTC CASSLGGVWGTEANVLTF
TRBJ1-3 NA TRBV30 NA TGTGCCTGGAGTGTTAACAGTATGGGAAACACCATATATTTT CAWSVNSMGNTIYF
TRBJ2-1 TRBD2 TRBV4-1 NA TGCGCCAGCAGCCAAGATCCCGTAGCGGGAGGGTGGCAGTTCTTC CASSQDPVAGGWQFF
TRBJ2-3 TRBD2 TRBV7-8 NA TGTGCCAGCAGCTTAGGACTAGCCCCCACAGATACGCAGTATTTT CASSLGLAPTDTQYF
TRBJ1-2 TRBD1 TRBV6-2/TRBV6-3 NA TGTGCCAGCAGTTACGGGCAGGGGGAAGGCTACACCTTC CASSYGQGEGYTF
TRBJ2-5 NA TRBV5-1 NA TGCGCCAGCAGCTTGGGACAGGGAGGTGGTGGGCAAGAGACCCAGTACTTC CASSLGQGGGGQETQYF
TRBJ2-5 TRBD2 TRBV24-1 NA TGTGCCACCAGTGATTGGGTCACAGCGGGAGGGCGGGAGACCCAGTACTTC CATSDWVTAGGRETQYF
TRBJ1-5 NA TRBV6-5 once TGTGCCAGCCCACCTTGGCCCCGGGACACCTTCGTAAAACATTTT CASPPWPRDTFVKHF
TRBJ2-5 TRBD2 TRBV30 NA TGTGCCTGGAGTGGGGGGGGGACCCAGTACTTC CAWSGGGTQYF
TRBJ2-1 NA TRBV11-3 NA TGTGCCAGCAGCCCAGCCGGGACTAGATTTTCAGGGGGTGAGCAGTTCTTC CASSPAGTRFSGGEQFF
TRBJ1-2 NA TRBV24-1 NA TGTGCCACCAGTGATTTTCAGGGCTATGGCTACACCTTC CATSDFQGYGYTF
TRBJ2-7 TRBD1 TRBV27 NA TGTGCCAGCAGTCAAGGGACAGTTCAGTACTTC CASSQGTVQYF
TRBJ1-2 NA TRBV29-1 NA TGCAGCGTTGAAGATGGGGGGTACACCCGCGGCTACACCTTC CSVEDGGYTRGYTF
TRBJ2-1 NA TRBV21-1 NA TGTGCCAGCAGCGACCGTAGACAGGGGACTCTCAATGAGCAGTTCTTC CASSDRRQGTLNEQFF
TRBJ2-2 TRBD2 TRBV7-9 NA TGTGCCAGCACTACGTTTTCCGGGACTAGCTTAACCGGGGAGCTGTTTTTT CASTTFSGTSLTGELFF
TRBJ1-2 TRBD1 TRBV27 NA TGTGCCAGCAGTGCTATCGGGACAGGGAACTATGGCTACACCTTC CASSAIGTGNYGYTF
TRBJ2-1 TRBD2 TRBV29-1 once TGCAGCGTTGTATGGCGGGAGGTCTCCTACAATGAGCAGTTCTTC CSVVWREVSYNEQFF
TRBJ2-4 TRBD2 TRBV30 NA TGTGCCTGGAGCCGACTAGCGGGAGTCAGGGACATTCAGTACTTC CAWSRLAGVRDIQYF
TRBJ2-7 NA TRBV6-5 NA TGTGCCAGCACGCCACAGACACATGCCGAGCAGTACTTC CASTPQTHAEQYF
TRBJ1-6 NA TRBV2 once TGTGCCAGCAGTGTCCAGTCACCCCTCCACTTT CASSVQSPLHF
TRBJ2-7 TRBD2 TRBV28 NA TGTGCCAGCAGCCCTACTAGCGGCTCCTACGAGCAGTACTTC CASSPTSGSYEQYF
TRBJ1-6 TRBD1 TRBV27 NA TGTGCCAGCGGCCGACAGGGGGATAATTCACCCCTCCACTTT CASGRQGDNSPLHF
TRBJ2-3 NA TRBV3-1/TRBV3-2 NA TGTGCCAGCAGCCAGTTTACGGGTATAACAGATACGCAGTATTTT CASSQFTGITDTQYF
TRBJ2-5 TRBD1 TRBV10-2 once TGCGCCAGCAACACAGGGGGCGCGAAAAAAGAGACCCAGTACTTC CASNTGGAKKETQYF
TRBJ2-3 TRBD2 TRBV5-6 many TGTGCCAGCAGGGCTAGCGGGGGCACAGATACGCAGTATTTT CASRASGGTDTQYF
TRBJ2-1 TRBD2 TRBV6-1 NA TGTGCCAGCAGTGAAGAAGCTGGACTAGGATCTAATGAGCAGTTCTTC CASSEEAGLGSNEQFF
TRBJ1-1 NA TRBV5-8 NA TGTGCCAGCAGCTTGATCATAATGCTAGATGAAGCTTTCTTT CASSLIIMLDEAFF
TRBJ2-7 TRBD2 TRBV7-9 NA TGTGCCAGCAGCAGTCCCGGGAGGGGCTCCTACGAGCAGTACTTC CASSSPGRGSYEQYF
TRBJ2-3 NA TRBV12-3/TRBV12-4 NA TGTGCCAGCAGTTTTGGAATTGAGCGGTATTTT CASSFGIERYF
TRBJ1-1 TRBD1 TRBV11-3 once TGTGCCAGCAGCCTCGCAGGGGGCACTGAAGCTTTCTTT CASSLAGGTEAFF
TRBJ2-7 TRBD2 TRBV2 NA TGTGCCAGCAGTAATAGCGGGCGCCTCTCCTACGAGCAGTACTTC CASSNSGRLSYEQYF
TRBJ2-6 TRBD1 TRBV18 NA TGTGCCAGCTCCCCCTCCGTACGCGGACAGGGGACTCTCTCTGGGGCCAACGTCCTGACTTTC CASSPSVRGQGTLSGANVLTF